This T cell receptor beta chain was captured by sequencing in a study of blood T cell repertoires in COVID-19. Across the study: Collection of acute and convalescent COVID-19 samples took place in the United States, Italy and Spain.

The trim removed 8 bases at V and 3 bases at J, leaving 7 bases unmatched. The germline gives CDR1 LGHDT, CDR2 YNNKEL (reference sequence). The CDR3 totals 15 residues. TCRdb keeps only in-frame clones here, not all; method: immunoSEQ multiplex PCR. The sample records about 130,000 clones, roughly 86% being singletons. This TCR was recovered from a woman aged 45 to 65 who had recovered from COVID-19. Material for sequencing was peripheral blood. The rearrangement joins TRBV3-1 (or the pseudogene TRBV3-2) to TRBJ2-5, with TRBD2 matching 12 bases. This CDR3 is CASRRRTSGKETQYF. The DNA of the CDR3 is TGTGCCAGCCGTCGCAGGACTAGCGGGAAAGAGACCCAGTACTTC.